These T cell receptor beta chains were read from a single sample in a study of response to subunit inactivated influenza vaccine. TCRdb reprocessed the RT-PCR reads via MiXCR and lists one record per CDR3 protein. The repertoire holds approximately 490,000 distinct CDR3 sequences, with more than 7% as singletons. The starting material was PBMCs from blood, obtained approximately 25 months after vaccination. All receptors come from a man aged 50-75 years who received an inactivated influenza vaccine. Both conserved end residues are part of each CDR3. The D gene is left open where the match is weak. Clone size, where shown, is once, few, many, or a class for clones that have expanded.

. TRBJ1-2 . TRBV6-6 TGTGCCAGCAGTCCCGCTGGGGGGTATGGCTACACCTTC CASSPAGGYGYTF
TRBD2 TRBJ2-1 many TRBV28 TGTGCCAGCAGTTTATGGAACCAGCGGGGGGGAGGGGAGCAGTTCTTC CASSLWNQRGGGEQFF
TRBD2 TRBJ2-2 few TRBV10-3 TGTGCCATCAGCGGGACTAGCCGGAACACCGGGGAGCTGTTTTTT CAISGTSRNTGELFF
TRBD1 TRBJ1-1 many TRBV5-1 TGCGCCAGCAGCGGCGGGACAGGGGGCGTAACTGAAGCTTTCTTT CASSGGTGGVTEAFF
. TRBJ2-4 few TRBV12-3/TRBV12-4 TGTGCCAGCAGTTTAGCGAGGACCAGGGACATTCAGTACTTC CASSLARTRDIQYF
TRBD2 TRBJ2-7 few TRBV7-2 TGTGCCAGCAGCTTAGGAGCGGGGGGTTACTACGAGCAGTACTTC CASSLGAGGYYEQYF
. TRBJ2-1 . TRBV20-1 TGCAGTGCGGGCAGGGTTATCAATGAGCAGTTCTTC CSAGRVINEQFF
. TRBJ2-7 many TRBV12-3/TRBV12-4 TGTGCCAGCAGTTTAAGGGCGGGGTCCTACGAGCAGTACTTC CASSLRAGSYEQYF
TRBD2 TRBJ2-3 many TRBV20-1 TGCAGTGCTAGAGCAATTAGCGGGGGAGTTTATACGCAGTATTTT CSARAISGGVYTQYF
TRBD2 TRBJ2-1 few TRBV7-2 TGTGCCAGCAGCTTAACAAGCGGGACCAACAATGAGCAGTTCTTC CASSLTSGTNNEQFF
TRBD1 TRBJ2-5 few TRBV20-1 TGCAGTGCTAGGTATCAGGGGGCCCAAGAGACCCAGTACTTC CSARYQGAQETQYF
. TRBJ2-3 many TRBV12-3/TRBV12-4 TGTGCCAGCAGTTTAGACGGGAGAAGCACAGATACGCAGTATTTT CASSLDGRSTDTQYF
. TRBJ1-1 many TRBV4-1 TGCGCCAGCAGCCAAGTGGTCAGCCTGAACACTGAAGCTTTCTTT CASSQVVSLNTEAFF
TRBD2 TRBJ2-3 many TRBV12-3/TRBV12-4 TGTGCCAGCAGTCCCCCTGGCGGGGGGGCCCCCGATACGCAGTATTTT CASSPPGGGAPDTQYF